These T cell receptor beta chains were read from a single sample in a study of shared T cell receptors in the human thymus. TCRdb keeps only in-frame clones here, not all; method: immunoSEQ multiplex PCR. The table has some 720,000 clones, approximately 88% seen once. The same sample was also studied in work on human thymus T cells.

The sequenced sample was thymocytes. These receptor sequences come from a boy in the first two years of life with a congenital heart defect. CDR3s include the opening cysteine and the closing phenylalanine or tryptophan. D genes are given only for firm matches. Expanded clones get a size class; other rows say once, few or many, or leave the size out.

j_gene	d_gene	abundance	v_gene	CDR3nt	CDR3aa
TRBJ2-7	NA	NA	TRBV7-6	TGTGCCAGCAGCCCCGAGGGCGGGCGGGGGCAGTACTTC	CASSPEGGRGQYF
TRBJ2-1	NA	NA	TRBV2	TGTGCCTCCTGTTTGCCCCCGGGGAATGAGCAGTTCTTC	CASCLPPGNEQFF
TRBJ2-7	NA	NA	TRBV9	TGTGCCAGCAGCGCCGCGGACTTTTCCTACGAGCAGTACTTC	CASSAADFSYEQYF
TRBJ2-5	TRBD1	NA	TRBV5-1	TGCGCCAGCAGCCAAAGTCAGGGGGCAGGGGAGACCCAGTACTTC	CASSQSQGAGETQYF
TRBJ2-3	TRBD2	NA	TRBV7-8	TGTGCCAGCAGCTTAGAGGCGGGAGGGCCACAAGATACGCAGTATTTT	CASSLEAGGPQDTQYF
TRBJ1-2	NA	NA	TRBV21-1	TGTGCCAGCAGCAAAGCCCGAATTAAAGAGGACACCCAGGGGCCTCCTAACTATGGCTACACCTTC	CASSKARIKEDTQGPPNYGYTF
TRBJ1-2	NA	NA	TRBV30	TGTGCCTGGAGTGTAAACGAGGCAGGGGCTAACTATGGCTACACCTTC	CAWSVNEAGANYGYTF
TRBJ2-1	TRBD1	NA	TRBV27	TGTGCCAGCAGTCTTAAAGCGGCTGGGGGGAGACAGGGGCTTTCCTACAATGAGCAGTTCTTC	CASSLKAAGGRQGLSYNEQFF
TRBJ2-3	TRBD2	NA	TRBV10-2	TGCGCCAGCAGTGGTTCTAGCGGGATTCGCACAGATACGCAGTATTTT	CASSGSSGIRTDTQYF
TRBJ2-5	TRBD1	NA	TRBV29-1	TGCAGCGGGGCGACAGGGTTGGAGACCCAGTACTTC	CSGATGLETQYF
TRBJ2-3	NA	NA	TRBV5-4	TGTGCCAGCAGCTTCCGGGATACGCAGTATTTT	CASSFRDTQYF
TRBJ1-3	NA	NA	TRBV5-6	TGTGCCAGCAGCTTGGTGTCATCAACTGGAAACACCATATATTTT	CASSLVSSTGNTIYF
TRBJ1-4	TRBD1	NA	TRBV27	TGTGCCAGCAGTTTATCGCCGGTTTCTCCGGGACAGGCTAATGAAAAACTGTTTTTT	CASSLSPVSPGQANEKLFF
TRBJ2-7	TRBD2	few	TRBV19	TGTGCCAGTAGCCACAAGCGGGGCTCTTACTACGAGCAGTACTTC	CASSHKRGSYYEQYF
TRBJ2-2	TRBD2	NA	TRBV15	TGTGCCACCAGCAGAGAGGAGGTAGCGGGGAGGGCCACCGGGGAGCTGTTTTTT	CATSREEVAGRATGELFF
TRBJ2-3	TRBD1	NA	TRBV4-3	TGCGCCAGCGGAGAACAGGGGTCAATCACAGATACGCAGTATTTT	CASGEQGSITDTQYF
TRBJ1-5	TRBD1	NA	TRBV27	TGTGCCAGCAGCCCCCGGGACAGGGCGCCCTACGGCAATCAGCCCCAGCATTTT	CASSPRDRAPYGNQPQHF
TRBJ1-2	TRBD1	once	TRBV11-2	TGTGCCAGCAGCTACATAGGGGGCAATGGCTACACCTTC	CASSYIGGNGYTF
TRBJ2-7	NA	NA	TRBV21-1	TGTGCCAGCAGCAATGGCACAGGGACTAGCGGAGCCTACGAGCAGTACTTC	CASSNGTGTSGAYEQYF
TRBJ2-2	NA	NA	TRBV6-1	TGTGCCAGCACCCGGACTGACACCGGGGAGCTGTTTTTT	CASTRTDTGELFF
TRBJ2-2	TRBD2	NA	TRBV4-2	TGTGCCAGCAGCCAAGGGCTAGCGGGAGGGCCTAAGGTCGGGGAGCTGTTTTTT	CASSQGLAGGPKVGELFF
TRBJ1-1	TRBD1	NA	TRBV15	TGTGCCACCAGCAGACCGGGACAGGAGACGAACACTGAAGCTTTCTTT	CATSRPGQETNTEAFF
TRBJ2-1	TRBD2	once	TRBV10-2	TGCGCCAGCAGTGAGTCGGGGACTAGCGGGAGAGGCGCGCATAATGAGCAGTTCTTC	CASSESGTSGRGAHNEQFF
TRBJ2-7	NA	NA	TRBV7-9	TGTGCCAGCAGCTTATGGACTGTCCCTCCCTACGAGCAGTACTTC	CASSLWTVPPYEQYF
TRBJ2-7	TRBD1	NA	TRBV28	TGTGCCAGCCCCCCCCGGGCTGGGGACAGACCCCCCCTGGTGCGGGAGCAGTACTTC	CASPPRAGDRPPLVREQYF
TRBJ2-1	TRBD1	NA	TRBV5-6	TGTGCCAGCAGCTTGGATGTGGGGACAGGCTCCTACAATGAGCAGTTCTTC	CASSLDVGTGSYNEQFF
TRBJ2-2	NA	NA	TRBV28	TGTGCCAGCAGTTTATGCCAAACCATGGAGCGAACTAACACCGGGGAGCTGTTTTTT	CASSLCQTMERTNTGELFF
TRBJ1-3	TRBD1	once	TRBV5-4	TGTGCCAGCAGCTTAAGGACAGGGTGGACTGGAAACACCATATATTTT	CASSLRTGWTGNTIYF
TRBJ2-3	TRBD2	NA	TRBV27	TGTGCCAGCAGTGGACGGACTAGCGGGAGGGCCAGAGATACGCAGTATTTT	CASSGRTSGRARDTQYF
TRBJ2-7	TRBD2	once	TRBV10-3	TGTGCCATCAGTGAAGCGGGAGGGCCCTCCCGCTACGAGCAGTACTTC	CAISEAGGPSRYEQYF
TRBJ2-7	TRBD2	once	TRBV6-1	TGTGCCAGCATCCGCTGGACTAGCGGCTCCTACGAGCAGTACTTC	CASIRWTSGSYEQYF
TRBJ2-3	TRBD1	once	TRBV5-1	TGCGCCAGCAGCCAACAGGGGGTATCAGATACGCAGTATTTT	CASSQQGVSDTQYF
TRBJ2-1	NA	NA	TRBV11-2	TGTGCCAGCAGCTTAGTTCGGGGTCCGTACAATGAGCAGTTCTTC	CASSLVRGPYNEQFF
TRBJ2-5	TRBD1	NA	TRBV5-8	TGTGCCAGCAGCTTGGAGGGACAGGGGAGGGAGACCCAGTACTTC	CASSLEGQGRETQYF
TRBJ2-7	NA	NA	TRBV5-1	TGCGCCAGCAGCTCAGGGTCCTACGAGCAGTACTTC	CASSSGSYEQYF
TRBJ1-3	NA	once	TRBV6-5	TGTGCCAGCAGCACTTTGGACGGGGAACACACCATATATTTT	CASSTLDGEHTIYF
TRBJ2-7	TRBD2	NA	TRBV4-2	TGTGCCAGCAGCCAAGATCCAGGGAGCCTAGCGGGAGGGAGGGAGCAGTACTTC	CASSQDPGSLAGGREQYF
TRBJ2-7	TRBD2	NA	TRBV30	TGTGCCTGGAGTACCTGGGGGGACCCGGCAGTTCTAGCGGGATTTTACGAGCAGTACTTC	CAWSTWGDPAVLAGFYEQYF
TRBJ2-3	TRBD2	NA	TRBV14	TGTGCCAGCAGCCTTAGCGGGCCCCCCACAGATACGCAGTATTTT	CASSLSGPPTDTQYF
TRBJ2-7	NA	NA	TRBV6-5	TGTGCCAGCAGGCCGCGGGGGCGGCCCTACGAGCAGTACTTC	CASRPRGRPYEQYF
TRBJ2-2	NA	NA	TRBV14	TGTGCCAGCAGCCGGGAGGGACAGGACACCGGGGAGCTGTTTTTT	CASSREGQDTGELFF
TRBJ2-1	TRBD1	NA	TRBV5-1	TGCGCCAGCAGCTTGGGACAGGGGCCCGATGAGCAGTTCTTC	CASSLGQGPDEQFF
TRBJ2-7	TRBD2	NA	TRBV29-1	TGCAGCGTTAGTCCCGGGACTAGCGGGAGGGCCTCCTACGAGCAGTACTTC	CSVSPGTSGRASYEQYF
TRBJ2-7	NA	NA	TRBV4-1	TGCGCCAGCAGCCAAGATCGAGGGTCCCCCGAGACCCACGAGCAGTACTTC	CASSQDRGSPETHEQYF
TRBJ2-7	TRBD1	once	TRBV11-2	TGTGCCAGCAGCACGAGACTCCGGGACAGGAACTACGAGCAGTACTTC	CASSTRLRDRNYEQYF
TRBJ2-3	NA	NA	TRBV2	TGTGCCAGCAGTGAAGCGCGGCGCCATCCAGATACGCAGTATTTT	CASSEARRHPDTQYF
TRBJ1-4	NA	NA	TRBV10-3	TGTGCCATCAGTGAGTCCGGGGAAAAACTGTTTTTT	CAISESGEKLFF
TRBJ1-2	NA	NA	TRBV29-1	TGCAGCGTTGAAGTTCTGATTCCCTTCCGTTCCGGGAGGGACTATGGCTACACCTTC	CSVEVLIPFRSGRDYGYTF
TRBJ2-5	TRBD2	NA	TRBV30	TGTGCCTGGAGTGTGCCAACCGGGACTAGCGAGCAAGAGACCCAGTACTTC	CAWSVPTGTSEQETQYF
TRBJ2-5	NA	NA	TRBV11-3	TGTGCCAGCAGCTTAGCTACAGGGAGCCAAGAGACCCAGTACTTC	CASSLATGSQETQYF
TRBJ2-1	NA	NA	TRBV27	TGTGCCAGCAGCCCGCAGGTTAAGTACAATGAGCAGTTCTTC	CASSPQVKYNEQFF
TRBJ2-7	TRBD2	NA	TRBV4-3	TGCGCCAGCAGCCAAGAAAGGAGGACGGGAGGGCCCTTTGGCGAGCAGTACTTC	CASSQERRTGGPFGEQYF
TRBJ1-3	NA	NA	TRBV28	TGTGCCAGCAGCCCGGGTGTTGGAAACACCATATATTTT	CASSPGVGNTIYF
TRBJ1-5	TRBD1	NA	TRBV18	TGTGCCAGCTCTCGCGGACAGGGAGGGTTTTATAGCAATCAGCCCCAGCATTTT	CASSRGQGGFYSNQPQHF